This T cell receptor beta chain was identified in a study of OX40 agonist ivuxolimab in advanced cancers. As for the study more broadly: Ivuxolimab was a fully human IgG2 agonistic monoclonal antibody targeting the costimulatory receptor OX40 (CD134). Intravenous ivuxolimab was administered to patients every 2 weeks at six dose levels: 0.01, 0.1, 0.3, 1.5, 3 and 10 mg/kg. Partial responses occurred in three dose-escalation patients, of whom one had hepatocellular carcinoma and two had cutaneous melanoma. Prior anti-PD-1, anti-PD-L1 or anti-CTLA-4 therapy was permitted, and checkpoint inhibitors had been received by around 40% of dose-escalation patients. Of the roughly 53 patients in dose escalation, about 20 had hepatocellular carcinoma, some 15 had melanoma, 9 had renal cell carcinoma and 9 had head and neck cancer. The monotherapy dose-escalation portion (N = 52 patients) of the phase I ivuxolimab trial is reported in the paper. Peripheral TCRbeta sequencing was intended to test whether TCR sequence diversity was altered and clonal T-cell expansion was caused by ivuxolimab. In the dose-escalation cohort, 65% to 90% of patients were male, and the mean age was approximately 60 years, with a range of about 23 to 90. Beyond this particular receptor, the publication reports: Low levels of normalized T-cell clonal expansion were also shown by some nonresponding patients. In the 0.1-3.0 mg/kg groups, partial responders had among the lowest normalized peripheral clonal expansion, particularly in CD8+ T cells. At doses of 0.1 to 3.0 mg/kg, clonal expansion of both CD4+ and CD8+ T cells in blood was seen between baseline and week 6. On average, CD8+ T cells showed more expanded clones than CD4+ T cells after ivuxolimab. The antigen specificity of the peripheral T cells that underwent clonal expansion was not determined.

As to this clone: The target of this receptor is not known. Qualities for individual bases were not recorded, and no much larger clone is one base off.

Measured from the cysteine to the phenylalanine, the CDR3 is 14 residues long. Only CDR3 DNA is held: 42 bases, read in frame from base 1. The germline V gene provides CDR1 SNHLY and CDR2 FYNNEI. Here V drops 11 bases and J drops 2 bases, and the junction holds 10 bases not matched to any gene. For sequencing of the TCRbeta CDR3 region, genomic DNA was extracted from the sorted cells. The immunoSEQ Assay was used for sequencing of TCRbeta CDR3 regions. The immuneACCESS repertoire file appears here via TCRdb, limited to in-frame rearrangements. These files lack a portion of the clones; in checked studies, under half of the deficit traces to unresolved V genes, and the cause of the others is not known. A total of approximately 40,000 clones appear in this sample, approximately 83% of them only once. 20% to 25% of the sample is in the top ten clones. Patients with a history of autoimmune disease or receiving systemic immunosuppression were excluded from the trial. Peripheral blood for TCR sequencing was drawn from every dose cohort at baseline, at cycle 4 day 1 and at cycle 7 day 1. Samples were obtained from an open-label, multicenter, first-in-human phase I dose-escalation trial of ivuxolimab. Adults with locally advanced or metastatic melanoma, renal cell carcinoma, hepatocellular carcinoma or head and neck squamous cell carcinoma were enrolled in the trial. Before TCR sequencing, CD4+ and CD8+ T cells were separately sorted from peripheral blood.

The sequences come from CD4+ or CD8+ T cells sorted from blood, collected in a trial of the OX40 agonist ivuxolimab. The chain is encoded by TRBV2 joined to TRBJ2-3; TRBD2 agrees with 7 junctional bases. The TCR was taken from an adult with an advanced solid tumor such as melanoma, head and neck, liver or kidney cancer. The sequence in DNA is TGTGCCCGCGCTAGGGAGGGCAACACAGATACGCAGTATTTT. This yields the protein CARAREGNTDTQYF.